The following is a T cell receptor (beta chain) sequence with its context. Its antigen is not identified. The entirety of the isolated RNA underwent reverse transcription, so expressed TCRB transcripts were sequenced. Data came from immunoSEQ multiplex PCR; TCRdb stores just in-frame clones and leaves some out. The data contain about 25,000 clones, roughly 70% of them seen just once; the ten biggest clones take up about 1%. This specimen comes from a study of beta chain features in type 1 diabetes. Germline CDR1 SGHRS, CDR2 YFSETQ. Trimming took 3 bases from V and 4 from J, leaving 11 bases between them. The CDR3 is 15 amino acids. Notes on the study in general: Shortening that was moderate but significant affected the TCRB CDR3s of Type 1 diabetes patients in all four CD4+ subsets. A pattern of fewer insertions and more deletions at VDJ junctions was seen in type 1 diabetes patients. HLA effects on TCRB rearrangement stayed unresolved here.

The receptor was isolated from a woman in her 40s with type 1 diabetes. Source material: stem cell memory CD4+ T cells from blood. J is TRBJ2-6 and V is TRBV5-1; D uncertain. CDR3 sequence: CASSSTTGGANVLTF. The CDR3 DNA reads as TGCGCCAGCAGCTCGACGACTGGAGGGGCCAACGTCCTGACTTTC.